Listed below are T cell receptor beta chains from one sample, sequenced in a study of cytomegalovirus exposure and HLA in healthy donors. TCRdb's table, derived via immunoSEQ multiplex PCR, lists solely in-frame clones and lacks some. Of about 200,000 clones in the sample, 60% to 80% were seen once. Sequencing was carried out using PBMCs. These receptors came from a woman in her 30s in good health and CMV-seronegative. CDR3s include the opening cysteine and the closing phenylalanine or tryptophan. A D gene is named only where the DNA matches it firmly. Rows may omit the clone size; those that give it use once, few, many or a size class.

J gene	V gene	D gene	clone size	CDR3 protein	CDR3 DNA
TRBJ1-2	TRBV6-5	.	.	CASSYTRGVGYTF	TGTGCCAGCAGTTACACCAGGGGCGTTGGCTACACCTTC
TRBJ1-6	TRBV5-6	.	few	CASSLSPTVFGSPLHF	TGTGCCAGCAGCTTGTCCCCAACAGTCTTCGGATCACCCCTCCACTTT
TRBJ2-1	TRBV7-7	TRBD2	once	CASSFGTSGSNEQFF	TGTGCCAGCAGCTTCGGGACTAGCGGGAGTAATGAGCAGTTCTTC
TRBJ1-4	TRBV4-1	.	few	CASSQGIQDSPNEKLFF	TGCGCCAGCAGCCAAGGAATTCAGGACAGCCCTAATGAAAAACTGTTTTTT
TRBJ2-2	TRBV5-1	.	.	CASSFPGTGELFF	TGCGCCAGCAGCTTCCCAGGAACCGGGGAGCTGTTTTTT
TRBJ1-2	TRBV19	.	few	CASSISPGGAYGYTF	TGTGCCAGTAGTATATCCCCCGGGGGGGCTTATGGCTACACCTTC
TRBJ2-1	TRBV5-1	TRBD2	.	CASGSPKAGGSYNEQFF	TGCGCCAGCGGCTCCCCAAAAGCGGGAGGGTCCTACAATGAGCAGTTCTTC
TRBJ2-7	TRBV7-3	TRBD2	.	CASSLGSSGGYEQYF	TGTGCCAGCAGCTTAGGTTCTAGCGGGGGCTACGAGCAGTACTTC
TRBJ1-2	TRBV7-2	TRBD1	.	CASSLRYRGNLDGYTF	TGTGCCAGCAGCCTGAGGTACAGGGGGAACTTAGATGGCTACACCTTC
TRBJ2-5	TRBV5-1	TRBD1	.	CASSFNGQEETQYF	TGCGCCAGCAGCTTTAACGGACAGGAAGAGACCCAGTACTTC
TRBJ2-2	TRBV7-2	.	.	CASGRYTGELFF	TGTGCCAGCGGCAGATACACCGGGGAGCTGTTTTTT
TRBJ2-3	TRBV7-3	.	once	CASRKGAGGTDTQYF	TGTGCCAGCAGAAAGGGGGCAGGGGGGACAGATACGCAGTATTTT
TRBJ1-3	TRBV7-9	.	.	CASSLKIDTIYF	TGTGCCAGCAGCTTAAAAATAGACACCATATATTTT
TRBJ1-2	TRBV7-2	TRBD1	few	CASSVGQGLFNYGYTF	TGTGCCAGCAGCGTCGGACAGGGCCTGTTTAACTATGGCTACACCTTC
TRBJ2-7	TRBV5-1	TRBD2	.	CASSSLSGGPPYEQYF	TGCGCCAGCAGCTCGTTAAGCGGGGGGCCCCCCTACGAGCAGTACTTC
TRBJ2-1	TRBV30	.	.	CAWSRGGARNEQFF	TGTGCCTGGAGTAGGGGGGGGGCCCGGAATGAGCAGTTCTTC
TRBJ2-1	TRBV14	TRBD2	.	CASRGTGSKRGGYYNEQFF	TGTGCCAGCAGAGGAACAGGGTCGAAGCGGGGGGGTTATTACAATGAGCAGTTCTTC
TRBJ2-7	TRBV20-1	.	.	CSAGPIYEQYF	TGCAGTGCGGGGCCGATCTACGAGCAGTACTTC
TRBJ1-5	TRBV6-5	.	.	CASSWDFQMSQPQHF	TGTGCCAGCAGTTGGGACTTCCAAATGTCTCAGCCCCAGCATTTT
TRBJ1-2	TRBV15	.	.	CATSRDSSRSYGYTF	TGTGCCACCAGCAGAGATAGCTCCAGAAGCTATGGCTACACCTTC